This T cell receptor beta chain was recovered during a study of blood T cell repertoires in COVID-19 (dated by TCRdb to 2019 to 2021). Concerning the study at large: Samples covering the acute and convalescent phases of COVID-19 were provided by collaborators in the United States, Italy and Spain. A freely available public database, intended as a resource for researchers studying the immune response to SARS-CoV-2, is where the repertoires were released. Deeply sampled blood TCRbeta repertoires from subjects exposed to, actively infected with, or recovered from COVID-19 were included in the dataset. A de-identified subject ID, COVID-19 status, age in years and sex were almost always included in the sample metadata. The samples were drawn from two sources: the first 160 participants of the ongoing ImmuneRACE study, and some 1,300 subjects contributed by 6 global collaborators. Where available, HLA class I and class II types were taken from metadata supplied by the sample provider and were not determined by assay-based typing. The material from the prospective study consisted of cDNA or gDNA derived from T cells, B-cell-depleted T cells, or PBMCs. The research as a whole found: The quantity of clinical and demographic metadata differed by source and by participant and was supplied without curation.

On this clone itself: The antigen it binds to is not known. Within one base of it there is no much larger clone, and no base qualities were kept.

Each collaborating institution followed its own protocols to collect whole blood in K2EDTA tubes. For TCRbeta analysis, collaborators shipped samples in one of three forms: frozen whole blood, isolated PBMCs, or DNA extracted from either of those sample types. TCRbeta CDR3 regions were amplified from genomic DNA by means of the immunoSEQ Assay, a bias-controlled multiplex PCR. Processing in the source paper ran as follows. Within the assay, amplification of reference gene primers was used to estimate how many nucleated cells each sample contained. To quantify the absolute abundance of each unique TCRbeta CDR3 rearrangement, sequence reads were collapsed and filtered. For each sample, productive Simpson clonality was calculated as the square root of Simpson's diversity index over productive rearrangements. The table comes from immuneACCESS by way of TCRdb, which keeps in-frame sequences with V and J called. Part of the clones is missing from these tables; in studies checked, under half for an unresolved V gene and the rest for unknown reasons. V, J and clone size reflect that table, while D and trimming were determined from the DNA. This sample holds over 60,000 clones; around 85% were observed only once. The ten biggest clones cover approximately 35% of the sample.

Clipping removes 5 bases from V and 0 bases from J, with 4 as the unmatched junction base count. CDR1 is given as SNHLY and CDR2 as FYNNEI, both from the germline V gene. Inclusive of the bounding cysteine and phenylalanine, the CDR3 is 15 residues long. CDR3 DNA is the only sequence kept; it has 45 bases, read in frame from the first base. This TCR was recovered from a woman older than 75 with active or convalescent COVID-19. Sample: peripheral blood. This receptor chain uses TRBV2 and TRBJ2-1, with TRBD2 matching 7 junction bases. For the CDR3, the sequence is CASSSLAVSYNEQFF. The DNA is TGTGCCAGCAGTTCTCTAGCGGTCTCCTACAATGAGCAGTTCTTC.